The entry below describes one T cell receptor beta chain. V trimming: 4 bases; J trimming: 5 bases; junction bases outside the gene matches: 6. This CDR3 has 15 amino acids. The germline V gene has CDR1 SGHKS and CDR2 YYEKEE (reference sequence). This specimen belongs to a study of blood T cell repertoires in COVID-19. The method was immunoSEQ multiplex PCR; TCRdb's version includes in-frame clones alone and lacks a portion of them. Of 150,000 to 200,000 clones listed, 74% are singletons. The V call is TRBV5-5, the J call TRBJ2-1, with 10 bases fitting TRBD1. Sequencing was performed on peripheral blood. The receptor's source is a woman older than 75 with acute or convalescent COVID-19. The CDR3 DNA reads TGTGCCAGCAGCGTAGCCGGGACAGGGGACAATGAGCAGTTCTTC. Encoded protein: CASSVAGTGDNEQFF.